A selection of T cell receptor beta chains follows, all from one sample in a study of control samples from healthy donors and cancer patients. The method was immunoSEQ multiplex PCR; TCRdb's version includes in-frame clones alone and lacks a portion of them. In the table there are tens of thousands of clones, around 84% of which are singletons. Sequencing was performed on blood. These receptor sequences come from a man between 50 and 59 years old in good health. Both conserved end residues are part of each CDR3. A D gene is named only where the DNA matches it firmly. Clone size is not always given. Where it is, it says once, few, many or a class for expanded clones.

clone size,J gene,CDR3 length,V gene,D gene,CDR3 DNA,CDR3 protein
.,TRBJ1-2,14,TRBV5-1,.,TGCGCCAGCAGTACGGACGGCGGTCCCTATGGCTACACCTTC,CASSTDGGPYGYTF
.,TRBJ1-4,14,TRBV7-9,.,TGTGCCAGCAGCTTAGAGCAGGGGATTGAAAAACTGTTTTTT,CASSLEQGIEKLFF
.,TRBJ2-7,14,TRBV11-3,TRBD1,TGTGCCAGCAGCTTCGGACAGGGGGGCTACGAGCAGTACTTC,CASSFGQGGYEQYF
.,TRBJ2-5,15,TRBV7-2,.,TGTGCCAGCAGCTCGCAACAACAGGGTGTAGAGACCCAGTACTTC,CASSSQQQGVETQYF
.,TRBJ2-2,13,TRBV7-9,.,TGTGCCAGCAGCTCGACCGGTACCGGGGAGCTGTTTTTT,CASSSTGTGELFF
.,TRBJ1-4,12,TRBV7-2,.,TGTACCAGCAGCTTGGCAGGGGAAAAACTGTTTTTT,CTSSLAGEKLFF
.,TRBJ1-5,16,TRBV19,TRBD1,TGTGCCACCCATCCGGCGTTGACAGGGGGCAATCAGCCCCAGCATTTT,CATHPALTGGNQPQHF
.,TRBJ2-7,15,TRBV28,TRBD2,TGTGCCAGCAGTTTGCTGGGACTACCCCCCTACGAGCAGTACTTC,CASSLLGLPPYEQYF
.,TRBJ2-3,14,TRBV5-6,TRBD1,TGTGCCAGCAGCGGGGACAGGGGGTATGGTACGCAGTATTTT,CASSGDRGYGTQYF
.,TRBJ1-3,18,TRBV5-6,.,TGTGCCAGCAGCACCCCGACAGAACCCGAGGGATCTGGAAACACCATATATTTT,CASSTPTEPEGSGNTIYF
.,TRBJ1-1,14,TRBV7-8,.,TGTGCCAGCAGCTTAGTTGCCCGGAACACTGAAGCTTTCTTT,CASSLVARNTEAFF
few,TRBJ1-1,16,TRBV5-6,.,TGTGCCAGCAGCTTCGGGGGGAACCTTAGGAACACTGAAGCTTTCTTT,CASSFGGNLRNTEAFF